Shown below are 13 T cell receptor beta chains from a single sample sequenced in a study of T cell changes during pregnancy in multiple sclerosis. Profiling relied on immunoSEQ multiplex PCR, and the TCRdb table lists in-frame clones only, not all of them. The sample gives 50,000 to 65,000 clones, 90% of which show up once; 5.5% to 7% is in the top ten. This specimen was peripheral blood, taken in the third trimester of pregnancy. Receptors originate from a female donor in good health, enrolled as a control in a pregnancy study.

The V and J genes are TRBV27 and TRBJ2-7; D unresolved. The ends were cut back, 2 bases at V and 5 bases at J, with 19 bases in the middle. The V gene's germline CDR1 is MNHEY and CDR2 SMNVEV (reference sequence). The CDR3 has 16 amino acids. The CDR3 nucleotides read TGTGCCAGCAGTTTAAAAAAAACGGCGGTCGCCCACGAGCAGTACTTC. The encoded protein is CASSLKKTAVAHEQYF.

CDR3 sequence: CASSSADRVGGYTF. The CDR3 DNA reads as TGTGCCAGCAGTTCCGCGGACAGGGTCGGCGGCTACACCTTC. The V gene is TRBV27, the J gene TRBJ1-2; 8 bases align to TRBD1. The CDR3 covers 14 residues. Germline V lookup: CDR1 MNHEY, CDR2 SMNVEV (reference sequence). V shed 4 bases and J 8 bases; nucleotides not matched to a gene: 9.

This clone occurred a few times. The chain combines TRBV5-1 with TRBJ2-3; no firm D call. The CDR3 is 13 residues long. The germline V and J ends were trimmed by 4 bases and 4 bases, with 10 bases remaining between them. In germline, CDR1 is SGHRS, CDR2 YFSETQ. CDR3 protein: CASSPSVADTQYF. In nucleotides, the CDR3 is TGCGCCAGCAGCCCCAGCGTGGCAGATACGCAGTATTTT.

V and J are TRBV6-1 and TRBJ2-7, with 7 bases that match TRBD1. This CDR3 is built from 15 residues. Per the germline V gene, CDR1 is MNHNS and CDR2 is SASEGT. Trimming removed 6 bases from V and 2 bases from J; junction bases left unmatched: 10. CDR3 protein: CASSAQQGPTYEQYF. Here the CDR3 DNA reads TGTGCCAGCAGCGCACAACAGGGGCCCACCTACGAGCAGTACTTC.

This sequence joins TRBV29-1 and TRBJ1-2; tentatively, D is TRBD1 (5 bases). This CDR3 is built from 11 residues. Germline-derived CDR1 and CDR2 are SQVTM and ANQGSEA. Trimming cost V 1 base and J 7 bases, with 7 bases left between them. CDR3 amino acids: CSVEAGVGYTF. CDR3 bases: TGCAGCGTTGAAGCGGGGGTTGGCTACACCTTC.

The chain uses TRBV29-1 and TRBJ2-4; D is possibly TRBD2 (5 bases). Germline CDR1 and CDR2: SQVTM and ANQGSEA. The CDR3 totals 15 residues. Trimming removed 6 bases from V and 0 bases from J, with 15 bases in between. The CDR3 reads CSVTSGGGAKNIQYF. The CDR3 DNA is TGCAGCGTCACCTCGGGTGGAGGAGCCAAAAACATTCAGTACTTC.

V is TRBV10-3 and J is TRBJ2-7, with 9 bases identical to TRBD1. The CDR3 spans 13 residues. V shed 10 bases and J 2 bases; nucleotides not matched to a gene: 6. Germline V CDR1 and CDR2: ENHRY, SYGVKD. The CDR3 here is CATGQGSTYEQYF. The CDR3 region has the DNA TGTGCCACAGGACAGGGGAGCACCTACGAGCAGTACTTC.

The genes are TRBV7-9 and TRBJ2-1, with TRBD2 identical over 15 bases. This CDR3 is 15 amino acids long. Germline V gene data show CDR1 as SEHNR and CDR2 as FQNEAQ (reference sequence). The ends lost 3 bases at V and 7 bases at J; junction bases unmatched: 1. In DNA, the CDR3 is TGTGCCAGCAGCTTCGGGACTAGCGGGAGGAATGAGCAGTTCTTC. This encodes CASSFGTSGRNEQFF.

The count of this clone is one. This chain connects TRBV27 to TRBJ1-5, with D perhaps TRBD1 (5 bases). V was cut by 5 bases and J by 2 bases, with 16 bases left in between. There are 16 residues in the CDR3. Per germline, CDR1 MNHEY and CDR2 SMNVEV (reference sequence). This chain's CDR3 is CASSPSDILGNQPQHF. For the CDR3, the DNA is TGTGCCAGCAGTCCTTCGGACATATTGGGCAATCAGCCCCAGCATTTT.

Written as DNA, the CDR3 is TGTGCCAGCTCCGCCCAGGGGACTAGCGGTTACAATGAGCAGTTCTTC. This translates into CASSAQGTSGYNEQFF. V usage is TRBV18 and J usage is TRBJ2-1; 11 nucleotides line up with TRBD2. J lost 4 bases, V lost 6 bases, and 8 bases had no gene match. Germline V gene sequence: CDR1 KGHSH, CDR2 LQKENI. The CDR3 is 16 amino acids.

The chain links TRBV6-1 to TRBJ2-3; 7 bases are a match to TRBD1. Germline CDR1 reads MNHNS; CDR2 reads SASEGT. The CDR3 spans 15 residues. V lost 6 bases to trimming and J lost 1 base; unmatched junction nucleotides: 7. The CDR3 bases are TGTGCCAGCAGCCCGACAGGGTCGCGCACAGATACGCAGTATTTT. It is translated as CASSPTGSRTDTQYF.

The chain has TRBV6-5 and TRBJ2-7; D is ambiguous. The V and J ends lost 6 bases and 5 bases respectively, with 20 bases between them. This CDR3 comprises 15 residues. CDR1 MNHEY and CDR2 SVGAGI come from the germline V gene. CDR3 nucleotide sequence: TGTGCCAGCAGCCCTTCCTCTCCAGGTTTCCACGAGCAGTACTTC. Translating it yields CASSPSSPGFHEQYF.

DNA of the CDR3: TGTGCCATCAGTGAGTCGACAGGGGCTGGAAACACCATATATTTT. The encoded protein is CAISESTGAGNTIYF. The genes are TRBV10-3 and TRBJ1-3; 8 nucleotides align to TRBD1. The trim removed 0 bases at V and 2 bases at J, leaving 0 bases unmatched. Per the germline V gene, CDR1 is ENHRY and CDR2 is SYGVKD. CDR3 length equals 15 residues.